The present T cell receptor beta chain was sequenced within a study of shared clonotypes between healthy human individuals (TCRdb year 2020). For the study in its entirety: The cohort comprised two women and a few men aged 18 to 49 years. For each donor, CD4 naive and CD4 memory were each given three plates, CD8 naive was given two plates, and CD8 memory was given one plate. To estimate repertoire size and how much clonotype sharing occurs between individuals, the study deeply sequenced the blood TCR repertoires of five healthy adults. To increase sequencing depth and limit assay-specific biases, TCR repertoire library preparation and sequencing were carried out by different laboratories using diverse techniques. Leukapheresis yielded between about 0.8 and 9.5 billion PBMCs per donor. What the authors observed across the whole study: Sampling was restricted to blood, and TCR repertoires in tissues likely differ from the TCR repertoires found in blood. Pairwise subsampling indicated that sequencing depth was expected to affect the degree of clonotype sharing among donors. Compared with non-shared clonotypes, the clonotypes found in all four sorted-subset donors had higher generation probabilities. Estimated clonotype richness was generally larger for naive than for memory subsets. Even with the large sequencing depth, rarefaction of the sorted-subset datasets indicated that sequencing was incomplete. Sharing across a few donors was observed for around 5% of naive CD4, 3.5% of naive CD8, 2% to 2.5% of memory CD4, and about 0.39% of memory CD8 clonotypes. Because the study included only a small number of donors, the genetic and exposure-history diversity represented was limited.

For this clone: Its antigen specificity is not known. Nothing much larger sits one base from this clone, and base qualities are not available.

Using the deep immunoSEQ assay, TCR CDR3 regions were amplified from genomic DNA by multiplex PCR. Extracted genomic DNA from each cell subset was spread evenly across all wells of several immunoSEQ 96-well plates, with each plate serving as a replicate. For sorted subsets, approximately 210 ng of genomic DNA, equivalent to 30,000 or so T cell genomes, went into each replicate PCR. The purified libraries were quantified using a Qubit 3.0 fluorometer, sized with a Bioanalyzer 2100, and then quantified again using the KAPA Library Quantification kit. Every immunoSEQ 96-well plate was sequenced on a separate single-read 150-cycle Illumina NextSeq 550 flow cell. Processing in the source paper ran as follows. Because the immunoSEQ output included only junctional sequences and no quality scores, the filtering could not be the same as the filtering used for full-length reads. To assign V/J genes and CDR3, sequences were annotated using PyIR, a Python wrapper for IgBLAST v1.9, with IMGT germline references. Any read was removed if the V/J assignment was weak (E-value above 1e-6), the CDR3 was missing, or the read contained stop codons, out-of-frame junctions, or ambiguous translated residues. A V3J clonotype was defined by an identical inferred V gene, J gene, and CDR3 amino acid sequence. Percentage overlap between repertoires was computed as shared unique clonotypes divided by the size of the smaller repertoire. Richness of each repertoire was evaluated using RTK rarefaction, the Chao1 estimator, and Recon v2.1 estimates of unobserved clonotypes. Generation probabilities for all TCRbeta clonotypes obtained by the gDNA method from a handful of donors were computed using OLGA. TCRdb holds this immuneACCESS table with in-frame rearrangements only. Some clones are missing; in checked studies, unresolved V genes explain under half, and the rest has no known cause. V and J calls and clone size follow that table, whereas D and trimming were derived from the DNA. The sample yields about 820,000 clones; 90% to 95% were counted once. The ten largest clonotypes hold around 24% of the sample.

Ends trimmed: V by 6 bases, J by 9 bases; bases unmatched to a gene: 20. Taken from cysteine to phenylalanine, the CDR3 has 17 residues. Of the read, only the CDR3 DNA is kept; its 51 bases are in frame from base 1. CDR1 and CDR2, looked up from the germline V gene (reference sequence), are MNHEY and SMNVEV. CD8 naive samples were obtained by positive selection for CCR7 among CD45RO-negative cells, yielding a CD45RA+CCR7+ population from which TemRA cells were excluded. Donors were healthy HIV-negative adults with no recently reported acute infections or vaccinations. All donors were Caucasian adults living in Nashville, Tennessee, USA. Blood was collected by leukapheresis, and PBMCs were isolated by Ficoll-Histopaque density gradient centrifugation and then cryopreserved in liquid nitrogen vapor phase. Analytical flow cytometry was used to check the purity and quantity of each magnetically sorted T cell population. From each sorted fraction, genomic DNA was isolated and quantified by UV absorbance on a Nanodrop 2000c.

Sequenced input: naive CD8+ T cells sorted from blood. The cell subset or site label of this sample denotes: CD45RA+CCR7+. The clonotype was recovered from a young man in good health. The sequence is built from TRBV27 and TRBJ2-1, with 7 middle bases fitting TRBD2. This receptor carries the CDR3 CASSSQGGRAAFLEQFF. Read as DNA, the sequence is TGTGCCAGCAGCTCTCAGGGTGGGAGGGCAGCCTTTCTTGAGCAGTTCTTC.